The 4 T cell receptor beta chains in this list originate from one sample, sequenced in a study of T cell repertoires in cytomegalovirus infection. TCRdb recomputed calls from the reads with MiXCR, one row per CDR3 protein. The sample includes 200,000 or so distinct CDR3 sequences, roughly 27% of them seen just once. Sequenced material: PBMCs. The source of these receptors is a human donor in good health (CMV status not recorded). Some clones in this sample may be carry-over from other donors' samples.

This chain joins TRBV5-1 and TRBJ1-4; D gene uncertain. The CDR3 has 15 residues. Germline-derived CDR1 and CDR2 are SGHRS and YFSETQ. Trimming stripped 4 bases from V and 4 bases from J, with 14 bases between. CDR3 nucleotides: TGCGCCAGCAGCCTGGGCGGGCCGATTAATGAAAAACTGTTTTTT. This gives the protein CASSLGGPINEKLFF.

The table lists this clonotype with a few counts. This chain connects TRBV29-1 to TRBJ1-5; D not resolved. The CDR3 covers 13 residues. The V and J ends lost 0 bases and 4 bases respectively, with 7 bases between them. Germline loops: CDR1 SQVTM, CDR2 ANQGSEA. The CDR3 DNA follows: TGCAGCGTTGAAGACAGGCCGAATCAGCCCCAGCATTTT. This sequence encodes CSVEDRPNQPQHF.

The chain uses TRBV6-2 or TRBV6-3 and TRBJ1-1; no reliable D call. Germline values: CDR1 MNHEY, CDR2 SVGEGT. V shed 7 bases and J shed 6 bases, with 15 bases lying between them. The CDR3 has 13 residues. The CDR3, as DNA: TGTGCCAGCACCCCGAACATGTATGCTGAAGCTTTCTTT. The encoded protein is CASTPNMYAEAFF.

This clonotype occurred once. The chain has TRBV18 and TRBJ1-2; D uncertain. The CDR3 extends over 11 amino acids. Trimming removed 3 bases from V and 7 bases from J, with 6 bases in between. Germline-derived CDR1 and CDR2 are KGHSH and LQKENI. CDR3 sequence: CASSPGSGYTF. The CDR3 DNA reads as TGTGCCAGCTCACCCGGATCTGGCTACACCTTC.